This TCR beta chain was sequenced during a study of blood T cells in healthy people across ages. It was with a sample-barcoded 5' primer and a J-beta primer mix that a second PCR of roughly 7 to 12 cycles was run. TCRdb re-derived calls from the 5' RACE reads in MiXCR, one entry per CDR3 protein. The sample lists about 680,000 distinct CDR3 sequences; 45% to 50% were seen once. The V gene end was trimmed by 0 bases and the J gene end by 2 bases; junction bases not matched to a gene: 5. This CDR3 comprises 18 residues. The chain links TRBV12-3 or TRBV12-4 to TRBJ2-6, with 9 positions matching TRBD1. Sequencing input: blood. The source is a woman aged 55-75 years in good health. The CDR3 DNA follows: TGTGCCAGCAGTTTAGCGTGGGGACAGGGCGCTGGGGCCAACGTCCTGACTTTC. Translated, it gives CASSLAWGQGAGANVLTF.